This TCR beta chain was sequenced in a study of cytomegalovirus exposure and HLA in healthy donors. CDR3 length equals 13 residues. Germline CDR1 and CDR2: SGHDT and YYEEEE. The V end was cut by 3 bases, the J end by 2 bases, with 9 bases between. Researchers ran the PCR with 60 Vbeta and 13 Jbeta primers. Only in-frame clones appear in the TCRdb table, and some are missing; sequencing was by immunoSEQ multiplex PCR. The sample includes 100,000 to 150,000 clones, 74% seen only once; the top ten take about 6%. A note on this clone: No antigen is known for it. A far larger clone is just one base off, so this is likely a read error.

Regarding the study as a whole: Exclusion applied to some V segments, including TRBV6-2 and TRBV6-3, as they were indistinguishable. HLA allele associations emerged for 16,951 TCR beta sequences in a later analysis, at 0.05 false discovery rate. Per published accounts, TCR beta sequences correctly predicted the HLA-A and HLA-B alleles of most subjects.

Donors counted as nominally healthy when sampled, yet unrecorded immune exposures were likely. The V call is TRBV5-6, the J call TRBJ2-7, with a tentative D call TRBD1 (6 bases). The sequenced sample was PBMCs. This sequence was found in a woman aged 45-59 years in good health and CMV-seropositive. CDR3 sequence: CASSWDKTYEQYF. The CDR3 DNA sequence: TGTGCCAGCAGCTGGGACAAGACCTACGAGCAGTACTTC.